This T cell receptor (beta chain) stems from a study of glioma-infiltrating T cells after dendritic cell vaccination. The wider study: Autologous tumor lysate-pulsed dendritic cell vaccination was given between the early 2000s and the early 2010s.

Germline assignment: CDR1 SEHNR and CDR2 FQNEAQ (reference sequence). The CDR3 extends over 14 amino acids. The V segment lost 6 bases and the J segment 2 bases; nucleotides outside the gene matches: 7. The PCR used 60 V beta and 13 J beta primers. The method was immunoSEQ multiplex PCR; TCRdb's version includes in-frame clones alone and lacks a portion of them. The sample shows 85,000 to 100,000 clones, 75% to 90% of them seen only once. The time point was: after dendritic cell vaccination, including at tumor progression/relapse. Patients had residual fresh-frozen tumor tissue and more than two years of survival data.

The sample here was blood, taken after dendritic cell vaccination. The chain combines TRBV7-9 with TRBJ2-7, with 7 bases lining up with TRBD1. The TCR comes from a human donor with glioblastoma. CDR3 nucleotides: TGTGCCAGCAGTTCTAGGACAGGAGCCTACGAGCAGTACTTC. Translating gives CASSSRTGAYEQYF.